A selection of T cell receptor beta chains follows, all from one sample in a study of blood T cell repertoires in COVID-19. Data came from immunoSEQ multiplex PCR; TCRdb stores just in-frame clones and leaves some out. The data hold fewer than 350,000 clones, with about 86% observed a single time. The material sequenced was peripheral blood. The receptors stem from a woman aged 55-70 years with active or convalescent COVID-19. CDR3s include the opening cysteine and the closing phenylalanine or tryptophan. Fields, in order: D gene, clone size, J gene, V gene, CDR3 DNA, CDR3 protein. A D gene is named only where the DNA matches it firmly. Only part of the rows carry a size: once, few, many, or a class if the clone is expanded.

d_gene: TRBD2
abundance: NA
j_gene: TRBJ2-3
v_gene: TRBV24-1
CDR3nt: TGTGCCACCAGTGATTCAGCGGGGGGACTATTCACAGATACGCAGTATTTT
CDR3aa: CATSDSAGGLFTDTQYF

d_gene: NA
abundance: NA
j_gene: TRBJ2-1
v_gene: TRBV6-2/TRBV6-3
CDR3nt: TGTGCCAGCAGTTACTCGTTAGCGAGCTCCTACAATGAGCAGTTCTTC
CDR3aa: CASSYSLASSYNEQFF

d_gene: NA
abundance: NA
j_gene: TRBJ1-1
v_gene: TRBV7-2
CDR3nt: TGTGCCAGCAGCTTAGCTGGCATGAACACTGAAGCTTTCTTT
CDR3aa: CASSLAGMNTEAFF

d_gene: TRBD1
abundance: NA
j_gene: TRBJ1-2
v_gene: TRBV19
CDR3nt: TGTGCCAGTAGTATAGGAGGGGGCGCCTATGGCTACACCTTC
CDR3aa: CASSIGGGAYGYTF

d_gene: TRBD2
abundance: once
j_gene: TRBJ2-1
v_gene: TRBV7-3
CDR3nt: TGTGCCAGCAGCTCCCGGACTAGCGGGGGGGCCGAAAACAATGAGCAGTTCTTC
CDR3aa: CASSSRTSGGAENNEQFF

d_gene: NA
abundance: NA
j_gene: TRBJ1-4
v_gene: TRBV7-2
CDR3nt: TGTGCCAGCAGATTAACCCGGGGAGGAATTGAAAAACTGTTTTTT
CDR3aa: CASRLTRGGIEKLFF

d_gene: TRBD2
abundance: once
j_gene: TRBJ2-7
v_gene: TRBV30
CDR3nt: TGTGCCTGGAGTCCTAGCGGACCTTACGAGCAGTACTTC
CDR3aa: CAWSPSGPYEQYF

d_gene: TRBD1
abundance: NA
j_gene: TRBJ2-3
v_gene: TRBV4-1
CDR3nt: TGCGCCAGCAGCCCACAGGGGTATCTCGCAGATACGCAGTATTTT
CDR3aa: CASSPQGYLADTQYF

d_gene: TRBD1
abundance: NA
j_gene: TRBJ1-6
v_gene: TRBV7-9
CDR3nt: TGTGCCAGTTCGTCTGCCGGGACAGGGGGCGAAAATTCACCCCTCCACTTT
CDR3aa: CASSSAGTGGENSPLHF

d_gene: NA
abundance: NA
j_gene: TRBJ2-2
v_gene: TRBV5-1
CDR3nt: TGCGCCAGCAGCTTGCCTAGCGACACCGGGGAGCTGTTTTTT
CDR3aa: CASSLPSDTGELFF

d_gene: NA
abundance: once
j_gene: TRBJ1-3
v_gene: TRBV9
CDR3nt: TGTGCCAGCAGCGTAGCGGACAGCTCTGGAAACACCATATATTTT
CDR3aa: CASSVADSSGNTIYF

d_gene: NA
abundance: NA
j_gene: TRBJ2-1
v_gene: TRBV7-3
CDR3nt: TGTGCCAGCAGCTTAGAGGGTACGGGCCTCTACAATGAGCAGTTCTTC
CDR3aa: CASSLEGTGLYNEQFF

d_gene: NA
abundance: NA
j_gene: TRBJ1-1
v_gene: TRBV5-1
CDR3nt: TGCGCCAGCCGAAATGGCCCTCAGATTCAGAACACTGAAGCTTTCTTT
CDR3aa: CASRNGPQIQNTEAFF